Described below is a single TCR beta chain sequence and its context. The antigen remains undetermined. Within the sample, other DNA sequences also encode this same CDR3. The record originates from a study of shared clonotypes between healthy human individuals. Study outcomes and limitations: Naive subsets generally exceeded memory subsets in estimated richness.

CD8 cells regarded as naive lacked CD45RO, were positively chosen for CCR7, and omitted terminally differentiated effector memory CD45RA+ cells. V was shortened by 0 bases and J by 5 bases, with 4 bases between the two germline ends. Germline assignment: CDR1 MNHEY and CDR2 SVGAGI. CDR3 length equals 13 residues. Produced via immunoSEQ multiplex PCR; TCRdb's table is partial and in-frame only. The sample yields around 2,000,000 clones, just under 95% seen once. Sample: naive CD8+ T cells sorted from blood. V and J are TRBV6-5 and TRBJ2-2; D is unclear. This receptor was obtained from a man between 18 and 29 years old in good health. The CDR3 sequence: CASSYSLTGELFF. The CDR3 DNA sequence: TGTGCCAGCAGTTACTCGTTGACCGGGGAGCTGTTTTTT.